The rows below give T cell receptor beta chains drawn from one sample of a study of cytomegalovirus exposure and HLA in healthy donors. Assay: immunoSEQ multiplex PCR; the TCRdb copy retains only in-frame clones and omits some. The table has under 200,000 clones, approximately 86% seen once; the top ten hold around 0.3%. Sequences were obtained from PBMCs. These receptors were taken from a woman aged 25 to 39 in good health and CMV-seronegative. CDR3s include the opening cysteine and the closing phenylalanine or tryptophan. Fields, in order: V gene, J gene, CDR3 protein.

v_call: TRBV9
j_call: TRBJ2-7
cdr3_aa: CASSVGGGGYEQYF

v_call: TRBV28
j_call: TRBJ1-1
cdr3_aa: CASGDTEAFF

v_call: TRBV7-8
j_call: TRBJ2-1
cdr3_aa: CASTNRGFLDNEQFF

v_call: TRBV6-5
j_call: TRBJ2-1
cdr3_aa: CASSYVGGDEQFF

v_call: TRBV5-1
j_call: TRBJ2-3
cdr3_aa: CASSFERTDTQYF

v_call: TRBV5-1
j_call: TRBJ2-4
cdr3_aa: CASSLDGYGKNIQYF

v_call: TRBV27
j_call: TRBJ1-1
cdr3_aa: CASSLAPPGNTEAFF

v_call: TRBV5-1
j_call: TRBJ2-3
cdr3_aa: CASSGSGLAGGADTQYF

v_call: TRBV4-2
j_call: TRBJ2-5
cdr3_aa: CASSQDGRGTRETQYF

v_call: TRBV2
j_call: TRBJ2-7
cdr3_aa: CASSSGLTAEQYF

v_call: TRBV7-2
j_call: TRBJ2-7
cdr3_aa: CASSRTVYEQYF

v_call: TRBV28
j_call: TRBJ2-5
cdr3_aa: CASSLKDRGFRETQYF

v_call: TRBV7-2
j_call: TRBJ2-1
cdr3_aa: CASSLGGDTRYSEQFF

v_call: TRBV9
j_call: TRBJ2-2
cdr3_aa: CASSPRQGASTGELFF

v_call: TRBV2
j_call: TRBJ2-7
cdr3_aa: CASSEAAASGWVEQYF

v_call: TRBV2
j_call: TRBJ2-2
cdr3_aa: CASSDRYSTFDGELFF